Presented here are 6 T cell receptor beta chains from one specimen sequenced in a study of blood T cell repertoires in COVID-19. Generated by immunoSEQ multiplex PCR, the TCRdb table keeps only in-frame clones and is missing some. The data hold roughly 500,000 clones, with approximately 85% observed a single time. Sample: peripheral blood. The receptor source for this set is a human donor in a cohort sampled during active COVID-19.

J is TRBJ2-1 and V is TRBV19, with 7 bases matching TRBD2. The CDR3 sequence is 16 residues long. V was clipped by 5 bases and J by 9 bases; unmatched bases: 16. CDR1 LNHDA and CDR2 SQIVND come from the germline V gene (reference sequence). CDR3 residues: CASSGTRGSGTGEQFF. Written as DNA, the CDR3 is TGTGCCAGTAGTGGAACGCGGGGGTCTGGTACAGGTGAGCAGTTCTTC. The full variable domain, in which reference TRBV19 and TRBJ2-1 provide the parts outside the CDR3, is DGGITQSPKYLFRKEGQNVTLSCEQNLNHDAMYWYRQDPGQGLRLIYYSQIVNDFQKGDIAEGYSVSREKKESFPLTVTSAQKNPTAFYLCASSGTRGSGTGEQFFGPGTRLTVL.

The rearrangement joins TRBV18 to TRBJ2-7; TRBD2 agrees at 14 bases. Germline assignment: CDR1 KGHSH and CDR2 LQKENI. The CDR3 totals 18 residues. J was trimmed by 1 base and V by 1 base; bases with no gene match: 6. Here the CDR3 reads CASSPLPGLAGESYEQYF. CDR3 in DNA: TGTGCCAGCTCACCACTTCCGGGACTAGCGGGAGAGTCCTACGAGCAGTACTTC.

In DNA, the CDR3 is TGTGCCAGTAGTATAACACAGGGGGTTTACTATGGCTACACCTTC. The encoded protein is CASSITQGVYYGYTF. The rearrangement joins TRBV19 to TRBJ1-2; 8 nucleotides align to TRBD1. V shed 2 bases, J shed 3 bases, and the junction held 5 bases outside the gene matches. This CDR3 spans 15 amino acids. Germline CDR1 and CDR2: LNHDA and SQIVND (reference sequence).

The chain uses TRBV7-2 and TRBJ2-7; D is perhaps TRBD2 (5 bases). Germline V gene sequence: CDR1 SGHTA, CDR2 FQGNSA. This CDR3 comprises 15 residues. Trimming removed 4 bases from V and 2 bases from J, with 15 bases in between. The CDR3 loop is CASSSGGSGTYEQYF. CDR3 nucleotides: TGTGCCAGCAGCTCCGGTGGAAGCGGTACCTACGAGCAGTACTTC.

The chain carries TRBV28 and TRBJ1-4; TRBD1 might be the D (6 bases). CDR3 size: 18 residues. V shed 7 bases and J shed 4 bases, with 25 bases lying between them. Germline assignment: CDR1 MDHEN and CDR2 SYDVKM. The CDR3 reads CASTAGGALGDSNEKLFF. The CDR3 DNA sequence: TGTGCCAGCACCGCCGGGGGGGCGCTGGGAGATAGTAATGAAAAACTGTTTTTT.

V and J are TRBV7-9 and TRBJ1-5; no firm D call. The V and J ends lost 5 bases and 7 bases respectively, with 15 bases between them. Germline lookup yields CDR1 SEHNR and CDR2 FQNEAQ (reference sequence). The length of the CDR3 is 14 residues. CDR3 region: CASSPVQPGQPQHF. The CDR3 DNA sequence: TGTGCCAGCAGCCCAGTCCAGCCGGGGCAGCCCCAGCATTTT.